Detailed here is one T cell receptor beta chain. Its antigen remains unknown. This sample is drawn from a study of graft-versus-host responses after intestinal transplantation. Measured with immunoSEQ multiplex PCR; TCRdb has only the in-frame clones, and not every one. The sample yields some 86,000 clones, 75% to 95% seen once. V was shortened by 0 bases and J by 1 base, with 10 bases between the two germline ends. The germline V gene has CDR1 SGHRS and CDR2 YFSETQ. The CDR3 is made up of 15 amino acids. This rearrangement joins TRBV5-1 to TRBJ2-5, with D hard to call. The clonotype comes from a human donor who received an intestinal transplant. The sequences come from unstimulated CD8+ T cells sorted from spleen or lymph node cells, collected before intestinal transplant. The CDR3 sequence is CASSLAFSGQETQYF. CDR3 DNA: TGCGCCAGCAGCTTGGCCTTTTCCGGCCAAGAGACCCAGTACTTC.